The 10 T cell receptor beta chains below come from one sample, sequenced in a study of cytomegalovirus exposure and HLA in healthy donors. This PCR relied on a set of 60 Vbeta primers and 13 Jbeta primers. Assay: immunoSEQ multiplex PCR; the TCRdb copy retains only in-frame clones and omits some. This repertoire shows about 130,000 clones, roughly 68% found once; its top ten account for around 3.9%. Sample: PBMCs. Every receptor here comes from a woman aged 45-65 years in good health and CMV-seropositive.

V is TRBV4-3 and J is TRBJ1-4; D call uncertain. CDR3 length: 16 amino acids. Germline assignment: CDR1 LGHNA and CDR2 YSLEER. V lost 1 base and J 4 bases, leaving 13 bases between the germline ends. The CDR3 here is CASSQGGAPINEKLFF. CDR3 DNA sequence: TGCGCCAGCAGCCAAGGAGGCGCTCCCATTAATGAAAAACTGTTTTTT.

The chain recombines TRBV7-2 with TRBJ2-5, with 7 bases that match TRBD2. CDR1 SGHTA and CDR2 FQGNSA come from the germline V gene. After removal of 3 bases from V and 5 bases from J, the junction contained 3 bases not matched to a gene. The CDR3 consists of 13 residues. Here the CDR3 reads CASSFGLGETQYF. The CDR3 DNA reads as TGTGCCAGCAGCTTCGGACTAGGTGAGACCCAGTACTTC. The full variable domain, rest sourced from reference TRBV7-2 and TRBJ2-5, is GAGVSQSPSNKVTEKGKDVELRCDPISGHTALYWYRQSLGQGLEFLIYFQGNSAPDKSGLPSDRFSAERTGGSVSTLTIQRTQQEDSAVYLCASSFGLGETQYFGPGTRLLVL.

This rearrangement joins TRBV9 to TRBJ1-1, with TRBD1 identical over 7 bases. V was pared by 0 bases and J by 5 bases, with 10 bases of the junction left unmatched. This CDR3 has 16 amino acids. Germline loops: CDR1 SGDLS, CDR2 YYNGEE. In DNA form, the CDR3 reads TGTGCCAGCAGCGTAGCCCCCCAGGGGGTAGGGACTGAAGCTTTCTTT. Translating it yields CASSVAPQGVGTEAFF.

The chain is built from TRBV7-9 and TRBJ2-5, with D possibly matching TRBD1 (6 bases). V lost 5 bases and J lost 5, with 18 bases in between. From germline, CDR1 is SEHNR and CDR2 FQNEAQ (reference sequence). CDR3 length: 15 residues. The CDR3 loop reads CASSPSRGFKETQYF. The CDR3 bases are TGTGCCAGCAGCCCTAGTAGGGGGTTCAAGGAGACCCAGTACTTC. The variable domain in full, with the rest retrieved from reference TRBV7-9 and TRBJ2-5, is DTGVSQNPRHKITKRGQNVTFRCDPISEHNRLYWYRQTLGQGPEFLTYFQNEAQLEKSRLLSDRFSAERPKGSFSTLEIQRTEQGDSAMYLCASSPSRGFKETQYFGPGTRLLVL.

V gene TRBV25-1 combines with J gene TRBJ2-1; 8 bases fit TRBD2. V dropped 1 base and J dropped 7; count of bases not matched to a gene: 12. The CDR3 runs to 17 residues. Germline V gene sequence: CDR1 MGHDK, CDR2 SYGVNS. The CDR3 loop reads CASSEFKRGQILNEQFF. CDR3 bases: TGTGCCAGCAGTGAATTTAAGCGGGGGCAGATTTTGAATGAGCAGTTCTTC.

The chain uses TRBV5-6 and TRBJ1-5, with TRBD1 identical over 7 bases. CDR1 is SGHDT and CDR2 is YYEEEE in the germline V gene. This CDR3 has 13 amino acids. V was pared by 2 bases and J by 6 bases, with 2 bases of the junction left unmatched. The CDR3: CASSLNRGQPQHF. The CDR3 DNA reads TGTGCCAGCAGCTTAAACAGGGGTCAGCCCCAGCATTTT.

The chain couples TRBV7-9 to TRBJ1-5; D remains ambiguous. Germline V gene sequence: CDR1 SEHNR, CDR2 FQNEAQ (reference sequence). CDR3 length equals 13 residues. The germline V and J ends were trimmed by 3 bases and 6 bases, with 9 bases remaining between them. CDR3 bases: TGTGCCAGCAGCTTGGAGCGGACTCAGCCCCAGCATTTT. It specifies CASSLERTQPQHF.

In DNA form, the CDR3 reads TGTGCCAGCCGAGGCCTCGGCGGTAGATTCACCGGGGAGCTGTTTTTT. It yields the protein CASRGLGGRFTGELFF. V usage is TRBV2 and J usage is TRBJ2-2; no clear D gene. Trimming removed 8 bases at V and 4 bases at J, with 20 bases between. This CDR3 spans 16 amino acids. Germline V gene sequence: CDR1 SNHLY, CDR2 FYNNEI.

The chain has TRBV7-2 and TRBJ2-1; D is undetermined. CDR3 length equals 12 residues. The V gene lost 3 bases and the J gene lost 9 bases, with 9 bases spanning the gap. Germline assignment: CDR1 SGHTA and CDR2 FQGNSA. The CDR3 DNA is TGTGCCAGCAGCTTGGTAGTGCCTGAGCAGTTCTTC. Translating gives CASSLVVPEQFF.

This chain uses TRBV18 with TRBJ1-5; D remains ambiguous. The CDR3 is 13 amino acids. The V end lost 2 bases, the J end lost 5 bases, and 7 bases lay between the germline ends. The germline V gene encodes CDR1 KGHSH and CDR2 LQKENI. CDR3 DNA: TGTGCCAGCTCACCAGCCGAGGATCAGCCCCAGCATTTT. Translated, it gives CASSPAEDQPQHF.